What follows are 7 T cell receptor beta chains derived from one specimen sequenced in a study of blood T cells in healthy people across ages. A second PCR, run for about 7 to 12 cycles, used a sample-barcoded 5' primer plus a J-beta primer mix. TCRdb reanalysed the 5' RACE reads using MiXCR and keeps one entry per CDR3 protein. Of about 1,400,000 distinct CDR3 sequences in the sample, 45% to 70% were seen once. The sequenced sample consisted of blood. These receptors were taken from a man aged 18-30 years in good health.

The CDR3 region is CASSLTTYNSPLHF. In DNA form, the CDR3 reads TGTGCCAGCAGCTTGACCACTTATAATTCACCCCTCCACTTT. The chain employs TRBV5-6 and TRBJ1-6; no definite D call. The V gene's germline CDR1 is SGHDT and CDR2 YYEEEE. Trimming shortened V by 1 base and J by 4 bases, and 6 bases separated the two germline ends. CDR3 size: 14 residues.

The chain joins TRBV4-1 to TRBJ1-4, with 7 bases aligning to TRBD1. CDR1 is MGHRA and CDR2 is YSYEKL in the germline V gene. The CDR3 extends over 16 amino acids. With V trimmed by 1 base and J by 4 bases, 6 bases remained unmatched. In DNA form, the CDR3 reads TGCGCCAGCAGCCAAGTCACCGGGACAGTTAATGAAAAACTGTTTTTT. Protein product: CASSQVTGTVNEKLFF.

This clonotype turned up a few times. This chain joins TRBV6-6 and TRBJ2-3; D is unresolved. The CDR3 length is 16 residues. V was trimmed by 0 bases and J by 0 bases, leaving 10 bases between them. Germline CDR1 MNHNY, CDR2 SVGAGI (reference sequence). This CDR3 reads CASSYSEMESTDTQYF. CDR3 coding DNA: TGTGCCAGCAGTTACTCGGAGATGGAGAGCACAGATACGCAGTATTTT.

This chain links TRBV14 with TRBJ1-1, with D hard to call. V lost 0 bases and J 1 base, leaving 9 bases between the germline ends. The CDR3 runs to 15 residues. CDR1 is SGHDN, CDR2 FVKESK, per germline. The CDR3 reads CASSQEFWGNTEAFF. CDR3 in DNA: TGTGCCAGCAGCCAAGAGTTTTGGGGGAACACTGAAGCTTTCTTT.

This clonotype appeared many times. A much larger clonotype is one base distant, so this may be a read error. The rearrangement links TRBV20-1 to TRBJ2-7; 8 nucleotides agree with TRBD2. The germline V gene encodes CDR1 DFQATT and CDR2 SNEGSKA (reference sequence). V lost 5 bases, J lost 7 bases, and 10 bases stayed unmatched. CDR3 length: 13 residues. The chain's CDR3 is CSALSGDYNEQYF. The CDR3, as DNA: TGCAGTGCTCTTAGCGGGGACTACAATGAGCAGTACTTC.

The V and J genes are TRBV3-1 and TRBJ2-7, with D possibly called TRBD1 or TRBD2 (5 bases each). V lost 7 bases and J lost 2, with 15 bases in between. This CDR3 is built from 14 residues. Per the germline V gene, CDR1 is LGHDT and CDR2 is YNNKEL (reference sequence). CDR3 region: CASTRGPRAYEQYF. The CDR3 DNA is TGTGCCAGCACAAGGGGACCCAGGGCCTACGAGCAGTACTTC.

V and J are TRBV5-1 and TRBJ2-2; D ambiguous. From germline, CDR1 is SGHRS and CDR2 YFSETQ. V gave up 6 bases and J gave up 2 bases, with 14 bases separating them. The CDR3 contains 15 residues. CDR3 in amino acids: CASTDDSPNTGELFF. The CDR3 DNA is TGCGCCAGCACCGATGACTCCCCAAACACCGGGGAGCTGTTTTTT. Full variable domain (outside the CDR3, taken from reference TRBV5-1 and TRBJ2-2): KAGVTQTPRYLIKTRGQQVTLSCSPISGHRSVSWYQQTPGQGLQFLFEYFSETQRNKGNFPGRFSGRQFSNSRSEMNVSTLELGDSALYLCASTDDSPNTGELFFGEGSRLTVL.